This is a list of T cell receptor beta chains from one sample in a study of blood T cells in healthy people across ages. TCRdb reanalysed the 5' RACE reads using MiXCR and keeps one entry per CDR3 protein. The table records roughly 1.9 million distinct CDR3 sequences, roughly 43% of them present only once. Sequenced sample: blood. The source is a human donor in good health. The CDR3 runs from the conserved cysteine through the conserved F or W. Fields, in order: J gene, V gene, clone size, CDR3 protein. Some rows mark clone size as missing; the rest say once, few, many or name a class of expanded clone.

j_gene: TRBJ2-7; v_gene: TRBV29-1; abundance: few; CDR3aa: CSVEGAGGNPYEQYF
j_gene: TRBJ1-4; v_gene: TRBV5-1; abundance: few; CDR3aa: CASSMDRGAGEKLFF
j_gene: TRBJ2-5; v_gene: TRBV12-3/TRBV12-4; abundance: few; CDR3aa: CASSFTQGGEQYF
j_gene: TRBJ2-1; v_gene: TRBV7-9; abundance: NA; CDR3aa: CASSYQTGENEQFF
j_gene: TRBJ2-1; v_gene: TRBV6-2/TRBV6-3; abundance: NA; CDR3aa: CASARGGLYEQFF
j_gene: TRBJ1-4; v_gene: TRBV4-1; abundance: NA; CDR3aa: CASSQRREKLFF
j_gene: TRBJ1-2; v_gene: TRBV12-3/TRBV12-4; abundance: few; CDR3aa: CASSSVGPWSGYTF
j_gene: TRBJ1-2; v_gene: TRBV6-6; abundance: few; CDR3aa: CASSDGQGFYGYTF
j_gene: TRBJ2-3; v_gene: TRBV7-2; abundance: NA; CDR3aa: CASSDDRGADTQYF
j_gene: TRBJ2-3; v_gene: TRBV4-2; abundance: NA; CDR3aa: CASSQVGTSGGSDTQYF
j_gene: TRBJ2-7; v_gene: TRBV7-2; abundance: NA; CDR3aa: CASSFWSGNEQYF
j_gene: TRBJ2-7; v_gene: TRBV20-1; abundance: NA; CDR3aa: CSALSFYYEQYF
j_gene: TRBJ2-7; v_gene: TRBV28; abundance: few; CDR3aa: CASSPGVRYEQYF
j_gene: TRBJ2-7; v_gene: TRBV28; abundance: NA; CDR3aa: CASAEISGQGISYEQYF
j_gene: TRBJ2-7; v_gene: TRBV6-5; abundance: few; CDR3aa: CASSPLPIGGYEQYF
j_gene: TRBJ2-1; v_gene: TRBV9; abundance: NA; CDR3aa: CASRRTSGGEQFF
j_gene: TRBJ1-5; v_gene: TRBV19; abundance: NA; CDR3aa: CASSLGQGKNSNQPQHF
j_gene: TRBJ2-5; v_gene: TRBV7-2; abundance: NA; CDR3aa: CASSQGRSTGKYF
j_gene: TRBJ1-4; v_gene: TRBV7-2; abundance: few; CDR3aa: CASSTRGATTNEKLFF
j_gene: TRBJ2-1; v_gene: TRBV6-2/TRBV6-3; abundance: few; CDR3aa: CASSYWPGGNEQFF
j_gene: TRBJ2-5; v_gene: TRBV11-3; abundance: NA; CDR3aa: CASRRSRYQETQYF
j_gene: TRBJ1-2; v_gene: TRBV15; abundance: NA; CDR3aa: CATSMTSGYGYTF
j_gene: TRBJ1-2; v_gene: TRBV13; abundance: NA; CDR3aa: CASSRENSYGYTF